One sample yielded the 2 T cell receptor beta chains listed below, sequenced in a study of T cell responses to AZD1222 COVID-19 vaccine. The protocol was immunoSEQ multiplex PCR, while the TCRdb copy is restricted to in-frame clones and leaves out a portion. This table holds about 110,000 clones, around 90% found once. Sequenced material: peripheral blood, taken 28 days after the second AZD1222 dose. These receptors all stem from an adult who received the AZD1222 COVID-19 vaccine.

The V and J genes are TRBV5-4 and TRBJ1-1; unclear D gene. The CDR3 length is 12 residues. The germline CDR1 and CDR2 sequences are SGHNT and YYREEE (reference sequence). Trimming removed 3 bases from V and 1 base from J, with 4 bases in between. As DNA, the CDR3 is TGTGCCAGCAGCTCGGAGAACACTGAAGCTTTCTTT. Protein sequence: CASSSENTEAFF.

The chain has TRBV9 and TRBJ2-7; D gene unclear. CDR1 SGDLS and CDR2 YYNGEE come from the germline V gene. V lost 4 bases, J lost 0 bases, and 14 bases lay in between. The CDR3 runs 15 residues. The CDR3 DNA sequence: TGTGCCAGCAGCCCCGTTGGTTCGGGCTCCTACGAGCAGTACTTC. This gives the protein CASSPVGSGSYEQYF.